This note documents a single T cell receptor beta chain sequence. The target antigen is unknown. A junction end diverges from the germline sequence, so it may reflect a read error. The source of the sample is a study of cytomegalovirus exposure and HLA in healthy donors. Broader study findings: V- and J-gene trimming in TCR beta was tied to a missense DCLRE1C variant by an analysis performed later. Rarity characterized most TCR sequences, yet some public TCRs appeared in many donors.

Primers for the PCR totalled 60 Vbeta and 13 Jbeta. Sequencing was performed with immunoSEQ multiplex PCR; in TCRdb, only in-frame clones are kept and a portion is missing. This sample has around 90,000 clones; approximately 80% occur once, and the top ten carry approximately 3.4%. The clonotype comes from a male donor in good health and CMV-seropositive. Source material: PBMCs.

The CDR3 loop is CASSYWTNDGYTF. In DNA form, the CDR3 reads TGTGCCAGCAGTTACTGGACTAACGATGGCTACACCTTC. This chain links TRBV6-5 with TRBJ1-2; no clear D. Germline V lookup: CDR1 MNHEY, CDR2 SVGAGI. CDR3 length: 13 amino acids.